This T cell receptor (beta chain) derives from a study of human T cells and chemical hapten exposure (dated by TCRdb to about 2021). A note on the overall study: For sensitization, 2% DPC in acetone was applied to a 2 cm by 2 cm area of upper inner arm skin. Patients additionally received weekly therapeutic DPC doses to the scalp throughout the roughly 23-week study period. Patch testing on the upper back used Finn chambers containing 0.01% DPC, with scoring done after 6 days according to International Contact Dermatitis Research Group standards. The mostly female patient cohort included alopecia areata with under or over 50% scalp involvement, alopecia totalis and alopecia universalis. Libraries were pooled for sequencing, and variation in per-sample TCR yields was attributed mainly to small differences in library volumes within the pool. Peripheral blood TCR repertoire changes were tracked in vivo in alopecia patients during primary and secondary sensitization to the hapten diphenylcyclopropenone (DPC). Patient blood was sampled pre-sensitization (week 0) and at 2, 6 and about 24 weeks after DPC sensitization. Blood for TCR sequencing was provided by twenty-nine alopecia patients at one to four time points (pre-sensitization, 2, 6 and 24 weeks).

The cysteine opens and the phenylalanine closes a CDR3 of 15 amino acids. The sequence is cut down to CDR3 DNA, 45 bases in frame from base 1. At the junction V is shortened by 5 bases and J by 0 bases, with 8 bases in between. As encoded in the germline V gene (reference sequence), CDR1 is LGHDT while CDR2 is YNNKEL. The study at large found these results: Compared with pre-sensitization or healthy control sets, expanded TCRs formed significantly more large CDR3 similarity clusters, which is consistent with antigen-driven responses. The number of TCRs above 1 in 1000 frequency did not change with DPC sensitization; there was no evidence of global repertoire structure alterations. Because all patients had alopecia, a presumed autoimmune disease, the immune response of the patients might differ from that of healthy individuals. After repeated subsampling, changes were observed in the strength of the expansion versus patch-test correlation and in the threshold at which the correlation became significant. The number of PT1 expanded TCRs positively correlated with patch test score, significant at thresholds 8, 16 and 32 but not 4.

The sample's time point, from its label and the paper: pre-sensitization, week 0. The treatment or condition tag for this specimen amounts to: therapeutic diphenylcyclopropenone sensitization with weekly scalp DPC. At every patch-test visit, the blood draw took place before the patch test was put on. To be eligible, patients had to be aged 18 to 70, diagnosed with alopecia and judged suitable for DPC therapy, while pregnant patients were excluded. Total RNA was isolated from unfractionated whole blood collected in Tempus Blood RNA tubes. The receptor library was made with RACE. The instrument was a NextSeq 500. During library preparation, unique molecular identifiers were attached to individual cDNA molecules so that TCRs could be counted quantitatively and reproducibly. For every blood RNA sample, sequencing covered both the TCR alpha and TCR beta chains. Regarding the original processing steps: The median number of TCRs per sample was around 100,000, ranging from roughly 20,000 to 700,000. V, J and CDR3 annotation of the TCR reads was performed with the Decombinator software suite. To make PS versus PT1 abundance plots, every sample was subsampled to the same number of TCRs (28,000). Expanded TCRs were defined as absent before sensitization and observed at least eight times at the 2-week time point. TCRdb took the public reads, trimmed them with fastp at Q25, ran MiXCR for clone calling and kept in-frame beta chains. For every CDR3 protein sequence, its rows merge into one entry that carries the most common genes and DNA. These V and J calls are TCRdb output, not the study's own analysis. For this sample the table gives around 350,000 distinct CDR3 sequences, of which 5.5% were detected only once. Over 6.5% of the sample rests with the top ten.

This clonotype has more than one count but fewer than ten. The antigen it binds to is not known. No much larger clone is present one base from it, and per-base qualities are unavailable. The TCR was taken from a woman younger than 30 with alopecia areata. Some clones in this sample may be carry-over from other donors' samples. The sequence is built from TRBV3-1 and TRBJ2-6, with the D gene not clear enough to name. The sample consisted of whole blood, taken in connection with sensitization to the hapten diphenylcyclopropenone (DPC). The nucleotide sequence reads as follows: TGTGCCAGCAGCGAACTATCCTCTGGGGCCAACGTCCTGACTTTC. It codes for CASSELSSGANVLTF.